The 28 T cell receptor beta chains listed next were all sequenced from one sample in a study of blood T cells in healthy people across ages. Sample-barcoded 5' priming and a J-beta primer mix drove a second PCR of roughly 6 to 12 cycles. TCRdb fed the 5' RACE reads into MiXCR, producing one record per CDR3 protein. The repertoire includes over 1,300,000 distinct CDR3 sequences, approximately 59% of them detected once, and 6.5% to 8% sits in the top ten. The sample consisted of blood. The receptors were sampled from a man between 18 and 29 years old in good health.

CDR3 loop: CATSRVGGREDTEAFF. For the CDR3, the DNA is TGTGCCACCAGCAGAGTTGGAGGACGGGAGGACACTGAAGCTTTCTTT. This chain links TRBV15 with TRBJ1-1; no definite D call. Germline CDR1 and CDR2: LNHNV and YYDKDF (reference sequence). This CDR3 is built from 16 residues. The V gene lost 1 base and the J gene lost 3 bases, with 15 bases spanning the gap.

The V call is TRBV5-5, the J call TRBJ2-7; D unclear. Trimming left V 4 bases short and J 5 bases short, with 13 bases between. This CDR3 has 13 amino acids. Germline-derived CDR1 and CDR2 are SGHKS and YYEKEE (reference sequence). The CDR3 DNA reads TGTGCCAGCAGCGGATTAGTTTACCACGAGCAGTACTTC. Its translation is CASSGLVYHEQYF.

The CDR3 loop is CAIKNGGPTYEQYF. The CDR3 DNA follows: TGTGCCATCAAAAACGGGGGCCCGACCTACGAGCAGTACTTC. The chain joins TRBV10-3 to TRBJ2-7; D may correspond to TRBD1 or TRBD2 (6 bases each). With 7 bases removed from V and 2 bases from J, the gap between germline ends came to 15 bases. Germline V lookup: CDR1 ENHRY, CDR2 SYGVKD. CDR3 size: 14 residues.

This clonotype was picked up one time. V and J are TRBV6-2 or TRBV6-3 and TRBJ1-2, with a weak D call TRBD1 (5 bases). Germline CDR1 and CDR2: MNHEY and SVGEGT. V was trimmed by 8 bases and J by 8 bases, leaving 21 bases between them. This CDR3 is built from 14 residues. Here the CDR3 reads CASGAAQRLRGYTF. In DNA form, the CDR3 reads TGTGCCAGCGGGGCGGCCCAGCGCTTACGAGGCTACACCTTC.

This sequence joins TRBV5-5 and TRBJ2-1; a possible D gene is TRBD1 (6 bases). In germline, CDR1 is SGHKS, CDR2 YYEKEE (reference sequence). The V end was cut by 5 bases, the J end by 5 bases, with 14 bases between. There are 14 residues in the CDR3. CDR3 loop: CASRAGTNHNEQFF. The CDR3 coding sequence is TGTGCCAGCAGGGCCGGGACAAATCACAATGAGCAGTTCTTC.

Details on this clonotype: One end of the junction fails to match germline, which may point to a read error. The chain uses TRBV4-1 and TRBJ1-2; no firm D call. The CDR3 spans 14 residues. Germline assignment: CDR1 MGHRA and CDR2 YSYEKL. The DNA of the CDR3 is TGCGCCAGCAGCCAAGTTTTGGGTAACAATGGCTACACCTTC. Protein: CASSQVLGNNGYTF.

DNA for the CDR3: TGCAGCGTTGGAGTCAGCCACACAGATACGCAGTATTTT. Its protein product is CSVGVSHTDTQYF. The rearrangement joins TRBV29-1 to TRBJ2-3; D is unresolved. Germline V lookup: CDR1 SQVTM, CDR2 ANQGSEA. CDR3 length: 13 residues. V was pared by 4 bases and J by 2 bases, with 10 bases between.

The V call is TRBV5-5, the J call TRBJ2-3; D uncertain. Trimming pared 7 bases from V and 3 bases from J, leaving 21 bases between. Germline CDR1 reads SGHKS; CDR2 reads YYEKEE (reference sequence). This CDR3 contains 16 residues. The CDR3 coding sequence is TGTGCCAGCGACCCGAGTTTCGAAATGTGGACAGATACGCAGTATTTT. Protein: CASDPSFEMWTDTQYF.

The genes are TRBV15 and TRBJ2-2, with 7 bases aligning to TRBD1. CDR1 is LNHNV, CDR2 YYDKDF, per germline (reference sequence). Trimming cost V 1 base and J 3 bases; bases outside gene matches: 2. The CDR3 totals 15 residues. CDR3 region: CATSRGQGHTGELFF. DNA of the CDR3: TGTGCCACCAGCAGAGGACAGGGACACACCGGGGAGCTGTTTTTT.

This clonotype appeared a few times. This sequence joins TRBV20-1 and TRBJ2-1; 9 bases line up with TRBD2. Germline loops: CDR1 DFQATT, CDR2 SNEGSKA (reference sequence). V dropped 8 bases and J dropped 8; count of bases not matched to a gene: 13. The CDR3 has 14 residues. CDR3 DNA: TGCAGTACCCATGGTAGCGGGAGTTTCTATGAGCAGTTCTTC. Residues: CSTHGSGSFYEQFF.

This rearrangement joins TRBV29-1 to TRBJ2-3, with 7 bases identical to TRBD2. With 3 bases clipped from V and 0 bases from J, the junction kept 6 bases outside the gene matches. Germline V gives CDR1 SQVTM, CDR2 ANQGSEA. There are 15 residues in the CDR3. Written as DNA, the CDR3 is TGCAGCGTTGACCCTTTGGGGGGGAGCACAGATACGCAGTATTTT. This encodes CSVDPLGGSTDTQYF.

V is TRBV7-8 and J is TRBJ2-7; either TRBD1 or TRBD2 may fit D (5 bases each). Trimming left V 4 bases short and J 7 bases short, with 20 bases between. CDR1 and CDR2 (germline): SGHVS, FQNEAQ. The CDR3 totals 15 residues. The CDR3 sequence: CASSSPRGSYNEQYF. The CDR3 DNA is TGTGCCAGCAGCTCCCCGAGGGGTTCCTACAATGAGCAGTACTTC.

The chain links TRBV29-1 to TRBJ2-7, with D unresolved. V was cut by 7 bases and J by 6 bases, with 13 bases left in between. CDR3 size: 11 residues. Looked up from germline, CDR1 is SQVTM and CDR2 is ANQGSEA. CDR3 in amino acids: CSAPINGEQYF. As DNA, the CDR3 is TGCAGCGCTCCCATAAACGGCGAGCAGTACTTC.

V gene TRBV4-2 combines with J gene TRBJ1-2; D is ambiguous. There are 13 residues in the CDR3. The germline gives CDR1 LGHNA, CDR2 YNFKEQ. Trimming removed 1 base from V and 6 bases from J, with 9 bases in between. CDR3 loop: CASSQVGNDGYTF. CDR3 nucleotides: TGTGCCAGCAGCCAAGTAGGCAACGATGGCTACACCTTC.

This clonotype was found a few times. The chain is built from TRBV7-2 and TRBJ2-7; possible D gene TRBD2, 7 bases. The CDR3 totals 12 residues. Germline CDR1 is SGHTA and CDR2 is FQGNSA. V gave up 3 bases and J gave up 9 bases, with 12 bases separating them. The DNA of the CDR3 is TGTGCCAGCAGCTTGGGGGGAGGGGGGCAGTACTTC. Protein: CASSLGGGGQYF.

The chain has TRBV7-9 and TRBJ2-7; the D gene is possibly TRBD1 (6 bases). The DNA end is more similar to TRBJ2-5, so the J call may be wrong. Germline loops: CDR1 SEHNR, CDR2 FQNEAQ (reference sequence). The length of the CDR3 is 15 residues. In DNA form, the CDR3 reads TGTGCCAGCAGCGGCTCAACAGGGAATCCCAAGACCCAGTACTTC. It codes for CASSGSTGNPKTQYF.

This clonotype turned up a few times. V gene TRBV29-1 combines with J gene TRBJ2-5; weak D call: TRBD1 (7 bases). CDR3 length equals 15 residues. The germline CDR1 and CDR2 sequences are SQVTM and ANQGSEA. V was trimmed by 5 bases and J by 4 bases, leaving 20 bases between them. CDR3 DNA: TGCAGCGTTTGGCCATCAGGGGGGATGGGAGAGACCCAGTACTTC. Its protein product is CSVWPSGGMGETQYF.

The sample holds a few counts of this clonotype. The chain uses TRBV27 and TRBJ2-7, with 8 positions matching TRBD1. This CDR3 is 14 amino acids long. CDR1 and CDR2 from the germline V gene are MNHEY and SMNVEV (reference sequence). V gave up 5 bases and J gave up 3 bases; unmatched junction bases: 6. CDR3 sequence (DNA): TGTGCCAGCAGTCCACACAGGGGGAGCTACGAGCAGTACTTC. It specifies CASSPHRGSYEQYF.

This clonotype has just a few counts. The genes are TRBV29-1 and TRBJ2-7; the match to TRBD2 covers 8 bases. The CDR3 length is 13 residues. CDR1 is SQVTM and CDR2 is ANQGSEA in the germline V gene. With V trimmed by 7 bases and J by 1 base, 6 bases remained unmatched. CDR3 sequence reads: CSAERESSYEQYF. Written as DNA, the CDR3 is TGCAGCGCGGAGCGGGAGTCTTCCTACGAGCAGTACTTC.

V usage is TRBV29-1 and J usage is TRBJ2-1; 7 bases agree with TRBD1. CDR1 is SQVTM, CDR2 ANQGSEA, per germline. This CDR3 is 14 amino acids long. J was trimmed by 4 bases and V by 2 bases; bases with no gene match: 5. CDR3 in amino acids: CSVEPPDRYNEQFF. The CDR3 coding sequence is TGCAGCGTTGAACCGCCGGACAGGTACAATGAGCAGTTCTTC.

The chain joins TRBV11-2 to TRBJ1-1; weak D call: TRBD1 (5 bases). CDR1 and CDR2 from the germline V gene are SGHAT and FQNNGV. The CDR3 is made up of 15 amino acids. The V end was cut by 1 base, the J end by 2 bases, with 11 bases between. The CDR3 DNA sequence: TGTGCCAGCAGCTTAGGTTCCTGGGGCAACACTGAAGCTTTCTTT. Its translation: CASSLGSWGNTEAFF.

This rearrangement joins TRBV20-1 to TRBJ1-2; D is perhaps TRBD1 (5 bases). V was pared by 4 bases and J by 8 bases, with 14 bases between. From germline, CDR1 is DFQATT and CDR2 SNEGSKA (reference sequence). The CDR3 has 12 amino acids. The DNA for the CDR3 is TGCAGTGCTATTAGGGGTAACGAAGGCTACACCTTC. This gives the protein CSAIRGNEGYTF.

The sample holds a few counts of this clonotype. This chain joins TRBV15 and TRBJ2-1; perhaps TRBD2 as D (6 bases). The ends were cut back, 1 base at V and 7 bases at J, with 14 bases in the middle. The CDR3 extends over 15 amino acids. Germline CDR1 reads LNHNV; CDR2 reads YYDKDF (reference sequence). Written as DNA, the CDR3 is TGTGCCACCAGCAGAGTCGGGACTGTCCCAAATGAGCAGTTCTTC. Protein: CATSRVGTVPNEQFF.

This clonotype was detected only a few times. The chain uses TRBV14 and TRBJ1-6, with D perhaps TRBD1 (6 bases). CDR1 is SGHDN, CDR2 FVKESK, per germline. The CDR3 has 15 amino acids. Trimming took off 0 bases at V and 8 bases at J, with 11 bases between the two ends. The CDR3: CASSQDLAGDSPLHF. CDR3 nucleotide sequence: TGTGCCAGCAGCCAAGATCTGGCAGGGGATTCACCCCTCCACTTT.

The chain carries TRBV5-5 and TRBJ2-7; D may correspond to TRBD1 or TRBD2 (5 bases each). V was shortened by 1 base and J by 2 bases, with 16 bases between the two germline ends. Germline V gene lookup returns CDR1 SGHKS and CDR2 YYEKEE (reference sequence). CDR3 length: 16 amino acids. The CDR3 region is CASSLFTGAQTYEQYF. DNA of the CDR3: TGTGCCAGCAGCTTGTTTACCGGGGCACAAACCTACGAGCAGTACTTC.

There are a few counts of this clonotype. The chain recombines TRBV5-5 with TRBJ1-2; 8 nucleotides align to TRBD1. J lost 0 bases, V lost 5 bases, and 6 bases had no gene match. The CDR3 totals 15 residues. Germline assignment: CDR1 SGHKS and CDR2 YYEKEE (reference sequence). DNA of the CDR3: TGTGCCAGCAGTCCGACAGGGGATGCTAACTATGGCTACACCTTC. Its translation: CASSPTGDANYGYTF.

The chain is built from TRBV27 and TRBJ1-6; D gene unclear. Trimming removed 3 bases at V and 4 bases at J, with 10 bases between. This CDR3 region has 15 residues. In germline, CDR1 is MNHEY, CDR2 SMNVEV (reference sequence). The CDR3 sequence: CASSLGVRYNSPLHF. The CDR3 nucleotides read TGTGCCAGCAGTTTGGGTGTACGATATAATTCACCCCTCCACTTT.

The genes are TRBV6-6 and TRBJ2-4, with D possibly being TRBD1 (5 bases). The last part of the DNA fits TRBJ2-7 better; the J call may be wrong. CDR1 is MNHNY and CDR2 is SVGAGI in the germline V gene (reference sequence). The CDR3 has 14 residues. The CDR3 loop is CASTPTGALYEQYF. In nucleotides, the CDR3 is TGTGCCAGCACCCCTACAGGAGCCCTCTACGAGCAGTACTTC.